These 30 T cell receptor beta chains came from one sample sequenced in a study of shared clonotypes between healthy human individuals. The assay was immunoSEQ multiplex PCR, and TCRdb's table has in-frame clones only and misses some. Counted here are roughly 2 million clones, 85% to 95% occurring once; the ten biggest clones make up 0.13%. The sample comprised naive CD4+ T cells sorted from blood. The subset: CD45RA+ positively selected. The source of these receptors is a man in his late teens or twenties in good health.

The CDR3 region has the DNA TGTGCCAGCACCCGGACAGGGGACGAGCAGTACTTC. It is translated as CASTRTGDEQYF. The chain uses TRBV6-7 and TRBJ2-7; 9 bases line up with TRBD1. TRBV6-7 is an open reading frame, and its role is uncertain. The V and J ends lost 7 bases and 5 bases, in that order; junction bases with no gene match: 3. CDR3 size: 12 residues.

The chain joins TRBV5-1 to TRBJ1-1, with a tentative D call TRBD1 (6 bases). The germline V gene has CDR1 SGHRS and CDR2 YFSETQ. V lost 2 bases, J lost 1 base, and 12 bases lay in between. The CDR3 has 15 amino acids. In nucleotides, the CDR3 is TGCGCCAGCAGCTTTACCGGGACAACGAACACTGAAGCTTTCTTT. Its protein is CASSFTGTTNTEAFF.

The chain uses TRBV10-2 and TRBJ2-1; 12 bases match TRBD2. After removal of 7 bases from V and 2 bases from J, the junction contained 3 bases not matched to a gene. From germline, CDR1 is WSHSY and CDR2 SAAADI. There are 15 residues in the CDR3. CDR3 loop: CASIRLAGAYNEQFF. CDR3 sequence (DNA): TGCGCCAGCATTAGACTAGCGGGGGCCTACAATGAGCAGTTCTTC.

This clone was detected only once. A read error is possible here, since a much larger clone lies one base away. The chain carries TRBV30 and TRBJ1-1, with D uncertain. The germline gives CDR1 GTSNPN, CDR2 SVGIG (reference sequence). The CDR3 contains 13 residues. CDR3 sequence: CARSPQPNTEAFF. The DNA of the CDR3 is TGTGCCCGGAGTCCGCAGCCGAACACTGAAGCTTTCTTT. The full variable domain, in which reference TRBV30 and TRBJ1-1 provide the parts outside the CDR3, is SQTIHQWPATLVQPVGSPLSLECTVEGTSNPNLYWYRQAAGRGLQLLFYSVGIGQISSEVPQNLSASRPQDRQFILSSKKLLLSDSGFYLCARSPQPNTEAFFGQGTRLTVV.

The chain links TRBV30 to TRBJ2-7; 7 nucleotides agree with TRBD2. V lost 1 base to trimming and J lost 4 bases; unmatched junction nucleotides: 25. Germline assignment: CDR1 GTSNPN and CDR2 SVGIG (reference sequence). The CDR3 covers 20 residues. CDR3 sequence: CAWSAPKKETHGRWTYEQYF. DNA for the CDR3: TGTGCCTGGAGTGCTCCGAAAAAAGAGACTCACGGGAGGTGGACTTACGAGCAGTACTTC. Full variable domain (missing parts from reference TRBV30 and TRBJ2-7): SQTIHQWPATLVQPVGSPLSLECTVEGTSNPNLYWYRQAAGRGLQLLFYSVGIGQISSEVPQNLSASRPQDRQFILSSKKLLLSDSGFYLCAWSAPKKETHGRWTYEQYFGPGTRLTVT.

The V call is TRBV4-2, the J call TRBJ2-7; 7 nucleotides align to TRBD1. After removal of 6 bases from V and 2 bases from J, the junction contained 4 bases not matched to a gene. Germline V gene lookup returns CDR1 LGHNA and CDR2 YNFKEQ. CDR3 length equals 13 residues. CDR3 protein: CASRGQGAYEQYF. CDR3 nucleotide sequence: TGTGCCAGCAGAGGTCAGGGGGCCTACGAGCAGTACTTC.

CDR3 nucleotide sequence: TGTGCCAGCAGTCGGACAGGGAATGAAAAACTGTTTTTT. As protein: CASSRTGNEKLFF. The chain couples TRBV7-3 to TRBJ1-4; 8 nucleotides match TRBD1. The J segment lost 5 bases and the V segment lost 6 bases, leaving 2 bases of the junction unmatched. This CDR3 region has 13 residues. Per germline, CDR1 SGHTA and CDR2 FQGTGA.

The genes are TRBV12-2 and TRBJ2-5; TRBD2, the table's D call, lacks a check against the DNA. TRBV12-2 is labeled a pseudogene. This CDR3 is 15 amino acids long. DNA for the CDR3: TGTGCCAGCAGGCTTGGGACGCCCGGGGGGGAGACCCAGTACTTC. Its protein product is CASRLGTPGGETQYF.

The V and J genes are TRBV5-1 and TRBJ2-3; 9 nucleotides match TRBD1. V was clipped by 3 bases and J by 0 bases; unmatched bases: 5. Germline CDR1 and CDR2: SGHRS and YFSETQ. The CDR3 length is 16 residues. The CDR3 sequence: CASSYRGQESTDTQYF. The CDR3 DNA is TGCGCCAGCAGCTACAGGGGGCAGGAGAGCACAGATACGCAGTATTTT.

The rearrangement uses TRBV2 and TRBJ2-1, with D unclear. Germline values: CDR1 SNHLY, CDR2 FYNNEI. V was clipped by 0 bases and J by 7 bases, with 10 bases between them. The CDR3 loop spans 14 amino acids. CDR3 region: CASSEAMVANEQFF. As DNA, the CDR3 is TGTGCCAGCAGTGAAGCCATGGTGGCGAATGAGCAGTTCTTC.

The J gene is TRBJ1-5, the V gene TRBV5-3; D may be TRBD1 (6 bases). TRBV5-3 is sorted into the ORF group, with uncertain function. Trimming cost V 6 bases and J 3 bases, with 13 bases left between them. The CDR3 consists of 14 residues. As DNA, the CDR3 is TGTGCCAGAACCCAGGACAGCCTCAATCAGCCCCAGCATTTT. Translation: CARTQDSLNQPQHF.

The chain has TRBV25-1 and TRBJ2-2; 11 bases are shared with TRBD2. Germline V CDR1 and CDR2: MGHDK, SYGVNS. J lost 0 bases, V lost 3 bases, and 3 bases had no gene match. CDR3 length: 17 residues. CDR3 nucleotides: TGTGCCAGCAGTGATTCGACTAGCGGGGCGAACACCGGGGAGCTGTTTTTT. Encoded protein: CASSDSTSGANTGELFF.

The chain has TRBV7-2 and TRBJ2-7; D remains ambiguous. V was cut by 6 bases and J by 1 base, with 16 bases left in between. This CDR3 comprises 15 residues. Germline V CDR1 and CDR2: SGHTA, FQGNSA. The DNA for the CDR3 is TGTGCCAGCAGACCGAACGGGCTGGAGTCCTACGAGCAGTACTTC. Amino acids: CASRPNGLESYEQYF.

This chain links TRBV2 with TRBJ2-1; perhaps D is TRBD1 or TRBD2 (5 bases each). Per the germline V gene, CDR1 is SNHLY and CDR2 is FYNNEI. This CDR3 contains 13 residues. The V gene lost 6 bases and the J gene lost 1 base, with 7 bases spanning the gap. The CDR3 DNA reads TGTGCCAGCAGGGGACGGTCCTACAATGAGCAGTTCTTC. Protein product: CASRGRSYNEQFF.

Points on this clone: The same CDR3 arises from other DNA sequences in this sample as well. The chain joins TRBV10-3 to TRBJ2-2; 10 bases line up with TRBD1. Trimming took 4 bases from V and 2 from J; bases not matched to a gene: 1. CDR1 and CDR2 from the germline V gene are ENHRY and SYGVKD. CDR3 length: 15 amino acids. In DNA, the CDR3 is TGTGCCATCAGTGGACAGGGGGCTAACACCGGGGAGCTGTTTTTT. It codes for CAISGQGANTGELFF.

This chain uses TRBV6-5 with TRBJ2-3; 7 bases align to TRBD2. The junction had 8 bases not matched to a gene; V was cut back by 5 bases and J by 6 bases. The CDR3 has 14 amino acids. Germline V gene data show CDR1 as MNHEY and CDR2 as SVGAGI. CDR3 sequence: CASSDGTTRDTQYF. DNA of the CDR3: TGTGCCAGCAGTGACGGGACTACTCGGGATACGCAGTATTTT.

This chain joins TRBV6-1 and TRBJ1-1; weak D call: TRBD1 (5 bases). This CDR3 spans 10 amino acids. V lost 8 bases to trimming and J lost 7 bases, with 8 bases between them. CDR1 is MNHNS, CDR2 SASEGT, per germline. The CDR3 loop reads CASGTLEAFF. In DNA form, the CDR3 reads TGTGCCAGCGGGACCCTTGAAGCTTTCTTT.

The V gene is TRBV19, the J gene TRBJ1-4; D gene uncertain. Per the germline V gene, CDR1 is LNHDA and CDR2 is SQIVND (reference sequence). Trimming left V 5 bases short and J 0 bases short, with 10 bases between. The CDR3 runs to 15 residues. CDR3: CASSHRRATNEKLFF. CDR3 nucleotide sequence: TGTGCCAGTAGTCACCGACGAGCAACTAATGAAAAACTGTTTTTT.

This CDR3 reads CASRLGTSGENEQFF. In nucleotides, the CDR3 is TGTGCCAGCAGACTAGGGACTAGCGGGGAGAATGAGCAGTTCTTC. The chain uses TRBV5-4 and TRBJ2-1; 13 bases are a match to TRBD2. Germline values: CDR1 SGHNT, CDR2 YYREEE (reference sequence). The CDR3 spans 15 residues. V trimming: 5 bases; J trimming: 7 bases; junction bases outside the gene matches: 6.

This chain uses TRBV4-1 with TRBJ1-1; maybe TRBD1 (5 bases). Per germline, CDR1 MGHRA and CDR2 YSYEKL. V lost 2 bases to trimming and J lost 1 base, with 14 bases between them. This CDR3 comprises 16 residues. The CDR3, as DNA: TGCGCCAGCAGCCAACGGGGCGAGGCGCGGAACACTGAAGCTTTCTTT. This translates into CASSQRGEARNTEAFF.

Notes on this clone: The same CDR3 is also encoded by other DNA sequences in this sample. The genes are TRBV11-2 and TRBJ1-2; weak D call: TRBD1 (6 bases). The CDR3 spans 12 residues. V was trimmed by 2 bases and J by 8 bases, leaving 9 bases between them. The V gene's germline CDR1 is SGHAT and CDR2 FQNNGV. CDR3 in amino acids: CASSLPGDGYTF. The DNA of the CDR3 is TGTGCCAGCAGCTTACCAGGGGACGGCTACACCTTC.

Here the CDR3 reads CASSSTGTGGEQYF. In DNA, the CDR3 is TGTGCCAGCAGTTCCACCGGGACAGGGGGAGAGCAGTACTTC. This rearrangement joins TRBV28 to TRBJ2-7; TRBD1 matches 11 bases. Germline V gene lookup returns CDR1 MDHEN and CDR2 SYDVKM. Trimming removed 4 bases from V and 7 bases from J; junction bases left unmatched: 6. The CDR3 consists of 14 residues.

The rearrangement joins TRBV28 to TRBJ2-5, with 9 bases identical to TRBD2. Trimming took 3 bases from V and 3 from J; bases not matched to a gene: 5. Germline assignment: CDR1 MDHEN and CDR2 SYDVKM. The length of the CDR3 is 15 residues. The CDR3 protein is CASSLASGGKETQYF. CDR3 in DNA: TGTGCCAGCAGTTTGGCCAGCGGGGGGAAAGAGACCCAGTACTTC.

The V and J genes are TRBV5-1 and TRBJ1-1; 9 nucleotides agree with TRBD1. Germline V gene sequence: CDR1 SGHRS, CDR2 YFSETQ. Trimming took 1 base from V and 1 from J; bases not matched to a gene: 8. This CDR3 region has 17 residues. This chain's CDR3 is CASSLWGQGRTNTEAFF. CDR3 DNA sequence: TGCGCCAGCAGCTTGTGGGGACAGGGACGAACGAACACTGAAGCTTTCTTT.

The chain joins TRBV5-6 to TRBJ2-7; 11 nucleotides agree with TRBD1. The CDR3 runs to 16 residues. J was trimmed by 0 bases and V by 4 bases; bases with no gene match: 6. Germline assignment: CDR1 SGHDT and CDR2 YYEEEE. The CDR3 region has the DNA TGTGCCAGCAGCGCTGGGACAGGGGGAGTCTCCTACGAGCAGTACTTC. Translating it yields CASSAGTGGVSYEQYF.

The genes are TRBV29-1 and TRBJ1-1; D remains unclear. The CDR3 is made up of 13 amino acids. The germline V and J ends were trimmed by 0 bases and 5 bases, with 10 bases remaining between them. Germline V CDR1 and CDR2: SQVTM, ANQGSEA. CDR3 protein: CSVEDHTGTEAFF. The DNA of the CDR3 is TGCAGCGTTGAAGATCACACGGGGACTGAAGCTTTCTTT.

The chain employs TRBV27 and TRBJ2-3; 7 nucleotides agree with TRBD2. Trimming cost V 3 bases and J 2 bases; bases outside gene matches: 11. The CDR3 is 17 residues long. Germline CDR1 and CDR2: MNHEY and SMNVEV (reference sequence). The CDR3 reads CASSLSGRVHITDTQYF. DNA of the CDR3: TGTGCCAGCAGTTTGTCAGGGAGGGTCCACATCACAGATACGCAGTATTTT.

This clone has just one count. The V call is TRBV5-1, the J call TRBJ2-3; TRBD2 aligns across 11 bases. V was clipped by 3 bases and J by 5 bases; unmatched bases: 14. This CDR3 has 18 amino acids. CDR1 is SGHRS and CDR2 is YFSETQ in the germline V gene. CDR3 amino acids: CASSSRALAGVVGDTQYF. CDR3 DNA: TGCGCCAGCAGCTCGAGGGCACTAGCGGGAGTCGTGGGAGATACGCAGTATTTT.

The J gene is TRBJ1-4, the V gene TRBV18; D gene unclear. Germline-derived CDR1 and CDR2 are KGHSH and LQKENI. Trimming shortened V by 3 bases and J by 8 bases, and 13 bases separated the two germline ends. The CDR3 contains 14 residues. The CDR3 region has the DNA TGTGCCAGCTCACCGGGCCACGAGGCCGAAAAACTGTTTTTT. Amino acids: CASSPGHEAEKLFF.

The chain uses TRBV5-1 and TRBJ2-1; D gene uncertain. Trimming removed 3 bases at V and 7 bases at J, with 8 bases between. The CDR3 runs 12 residues. Germline values: CDR1 SGHRS, CDR2 YFSETQ. Written as DNA, the CDR3 is TGCGCCAGCAGCTCCTCGCTTAATGAGCAGTTCTTC. Residues: CASSSSLNEQFF.